The rows below give T cell receptor beta chains drawn from one sample of a study of T cell repertoires in cytomegalovirus infection. TCRdb independently ran MiXCR on the reads; one entry per CDR3 protein. The sample lists 700,000 to 900,000 distinct CDR3 sequences, almost 30% occurring once. These TCRs' antigens remain unknown. Sequenced here: cultured CD8+ T cells from PBMCs, sampled from culture after CMV antigen stimulation. The receptor set was obtained from a human donor in good health (CMV status not recorded). Some clones in this sample may be carry-over from other donors' samples. The CDR3 runs from the conserved cysteine through the conserved F or W. D genes are given only for firm matches. The size entry is marked missing in some rows and otherwise reads once, few, many or a size class.

CDR3nt: TGTGCCATACGTTCCAGGGCTAGCAGCACAGATACGCAGTATTTT
CDR3aa: CAIRSRASSTDTQYF
abundance: few
j_gene: TRBJ2-3
d_gene: .
v_gene: TRBV2

CDR3nt: TGCAGCGCCCGACTCGTGGAGGGGTTTTATGGCTACACCTTC
CDR3aa: CSARLVEGFYGYTF
abundance: .
j_gene: TRBJ1-2
d_gene: .
v_gene: TRBV29-1

CDR3nt: TGTGCCAGTATCCCCCTCGCAGGGAACACCGGGGAGCTGTTTTTT
CDR3aa: CASIPLAGNTGELFF
abundance: .
j_gene: TRBJ2-2
d_gene: .
v_gene: TRBV19

CDR3nt: TGTGCCAGCAACACGGAAAACATTCAGTACTTC
CDR3aa: CASNTENIQYF
abundance: .
j_gene: TRBJ2-4
d_gene: .
v_gene: TRBV2

CDR3nt: TGTGCCACCAGCAGAGAACCGAGGACAGGGGGAGAGGGCTACACCTTC
CDR3aa: CATSREPRTGGEGYTF
abundance: .
j_gene: TRBJ1-2
d_gene: TRBD1
v_gene: TRBV15

CDR3nt: TGTGCCAGCCTTAGGGGCCACCAAGAGACCCAGTACTTC
CDR3aa: CASLRGHQETQYF
abundance: many
j_gene: TRBJ2-5
d_gene: .
v_gene: TRBV6-1

CDR3nt: TGTGCCAGTAGTATACCCAGGGGCCCCTACAATGAGCAGTTCTTC
CDR3aa: CASSIPRGPYNEQFF
abundance: .
j_gene: TRBJ2-1
d_gene: .
v_gene: TRBV19

CDR3nt: TGTGCCAGCATTCAGCGGGACTCATCGACATTCCAAGAGACCCAGTACTTC
CDR3aa: CASIQRDSSTFQETQYF
abundance: many
j_gene: TRBJ2-5
d_gene: TRBD2
v_gene: TRBV6-2/TRBV6-3

CDR3nt: TGTGCCAGCAGTTTTAGGGAGAATCAGCCCCAGCATTTT
CDR3aa: CASSFRENQPQHF
abundance: .
j_gene: TRBJ1-5
d_gene: .
v_gene: TRBV12-3/TRBV12-4

CDR3nt: TGTGCCAGCAGTGTCTCCGGGACAGGGAATGGCTACACCTTC
CDR3aa: CASSVSGTGNGYTF
abundance: few
j_gene: TRBJ1-2
d_gene: TRBD1
v_gene: TRBV27

CDR3nt: TGTGCCAGCAGTTTAGAAAGGACAGGGCCCTCACCCCTCCACTTT
CDR3aa: CASSLERTGPSPLHF
abundance: .
j_gene: TRBJ1-6
d_gene: TRBD1
v_gene: TRBV12-3/TRBV12-4

CDR3nt: TGTGCCAGTAGCCCTAGCGGGGGGGGATATGAGCAGTTCTTC
CDR3aa: CASSPSGGGYEQFF
abundance: .
j_gene: TRBJ2-1
d_gene: TRBD2
v_gene: TRBV19

CDR3nt: TGTGCCAGCAGCCGTAGGACAGGAACCCAAGAGACCCAGTACTTC
CDR3aa: CASSRRTGTQETQYF
abundance: few
j_gene: TRBJ2-5
d_gene: TRBD1
v_gene: TRBV3-1

CDR3nt: TGTGCCAGCAGCTTAAAACCACAGGGGAGCTCCTACAATGAGCAGTTCTTC
CDR3aa: CASSLKPQGSSYNEQFF
abundance: many
j_gene: TRBJ2-1
d_gene: TRBD1
v_gene: TRBV7-6

CDR3nt: TGCGCCAGCAGTGTGGGACTAGCAAGAGATACGCAGTATTTT
CDR3aa: CASSVGLARDTQYF
abundance: few
j_gene: TRBJ2-3
d_gene: TRBD2
v_gene: TRBV10-1

CDR3nt: TGCGCCAGCAGCTGGGGGGCCGGCTACAATGAGCAGTTCTTC
CDR3aa: CASSWGAGYNEQFF
abundance: many
j_gene: TRBJ2-1
d_gene: .
v_gene: TRBV5-1

CDR3nt: TGTGCCAGCAGCCCAGATGGGGGAGAGACCCAGTACTTC
CDR3aa: CASSPDGGETQYF
abundance: .
j_gene: TRBJ2-5
d_gene: .
v_gene: TRBV7-3